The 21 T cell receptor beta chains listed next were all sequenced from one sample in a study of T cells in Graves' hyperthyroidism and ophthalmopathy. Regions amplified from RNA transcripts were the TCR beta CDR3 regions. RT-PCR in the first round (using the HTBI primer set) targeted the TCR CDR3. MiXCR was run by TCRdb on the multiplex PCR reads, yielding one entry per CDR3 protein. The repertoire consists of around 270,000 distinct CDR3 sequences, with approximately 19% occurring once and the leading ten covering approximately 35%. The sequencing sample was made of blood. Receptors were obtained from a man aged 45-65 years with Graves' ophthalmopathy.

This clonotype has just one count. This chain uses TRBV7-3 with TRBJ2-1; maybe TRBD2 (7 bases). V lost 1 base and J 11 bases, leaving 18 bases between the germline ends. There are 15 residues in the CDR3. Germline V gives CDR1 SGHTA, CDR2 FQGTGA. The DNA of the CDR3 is TGTGCCAGCAGCTTAAGGGGGGGCTCTAGCGGTCAGCAGTTCTTC. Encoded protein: CASSLRGGSSGQQFF.

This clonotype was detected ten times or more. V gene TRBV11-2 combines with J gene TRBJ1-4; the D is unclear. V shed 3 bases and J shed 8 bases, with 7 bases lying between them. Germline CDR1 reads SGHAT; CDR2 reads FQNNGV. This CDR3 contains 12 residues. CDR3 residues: CASSFGGEKLFF. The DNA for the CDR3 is TGTGCCAGCAGCTTCGGTGGGGAAAAACTGTTTTTT.

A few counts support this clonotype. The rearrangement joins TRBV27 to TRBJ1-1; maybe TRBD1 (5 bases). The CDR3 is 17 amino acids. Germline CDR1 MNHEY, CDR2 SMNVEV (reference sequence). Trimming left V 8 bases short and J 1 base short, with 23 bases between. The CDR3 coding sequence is TGTGCCAGCTGGAAAACTCCGAGGGGCCCCTGGAACACTGAAGCTTTCTTT. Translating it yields CASWKTPRGPWNTEAFF.

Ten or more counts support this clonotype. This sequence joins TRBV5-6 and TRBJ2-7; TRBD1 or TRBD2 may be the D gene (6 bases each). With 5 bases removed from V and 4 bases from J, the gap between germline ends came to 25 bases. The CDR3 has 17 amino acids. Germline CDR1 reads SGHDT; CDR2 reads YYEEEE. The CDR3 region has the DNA TGTGCCAGCAGATTCCGCGGGACGGGGATGGGGGCTTACGAGCAGTACTTC. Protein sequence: CASRFRGTGMGAYEQYF.

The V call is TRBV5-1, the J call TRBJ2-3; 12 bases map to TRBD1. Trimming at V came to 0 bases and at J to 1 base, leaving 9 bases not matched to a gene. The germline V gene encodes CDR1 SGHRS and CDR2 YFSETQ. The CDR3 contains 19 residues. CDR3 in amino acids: CASSLAGGQGAGGTDTQYF. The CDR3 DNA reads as TGCGCCAGCAGCTTGGCCGGGGGACAGGGGGCAGGAGGCACAGATACGCAGTATTTT. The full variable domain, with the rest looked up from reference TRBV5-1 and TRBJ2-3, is KAGVTQTPRYLIKTRGQQVTLSCSPISGHRSVSWYQQTPGQGLQFLFEYFSETQRNKGNFPGRFSGRQFSNSRSEMNVSTLELGDSALYLCASSLAGGQGAGGTDTQYFGPGTRLTVL.

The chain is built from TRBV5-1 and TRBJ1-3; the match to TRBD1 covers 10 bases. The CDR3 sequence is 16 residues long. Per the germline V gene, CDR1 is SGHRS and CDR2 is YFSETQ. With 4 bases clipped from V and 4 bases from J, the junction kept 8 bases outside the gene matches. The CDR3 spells CASSRAGQGSGNTIYF. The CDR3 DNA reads TGCGCCAGCAGCCGCGCGGGACAGGGGTCCGGAAACACCATATATTTT.

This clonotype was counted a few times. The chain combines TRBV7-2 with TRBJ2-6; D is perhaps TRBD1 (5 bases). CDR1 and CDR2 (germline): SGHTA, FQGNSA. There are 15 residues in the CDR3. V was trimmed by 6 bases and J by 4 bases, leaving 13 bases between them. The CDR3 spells CASSPDRDGANVLTF. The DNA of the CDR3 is TGTGCCAGCAGTCCCGACAGAGACGGGGCCAACGTCCTGACTTTC.

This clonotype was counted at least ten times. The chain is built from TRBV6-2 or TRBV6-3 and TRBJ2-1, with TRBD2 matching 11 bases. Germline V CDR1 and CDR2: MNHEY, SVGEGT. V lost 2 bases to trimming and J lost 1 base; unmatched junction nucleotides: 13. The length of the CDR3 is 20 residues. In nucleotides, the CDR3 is TGTGCCAGCAGTTACGGAGGGTTTACTAGCGGGAGTGGTTCCTACAATGAGCAGTTCTTC. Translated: CASSYGGFTSGSGSYNEQFF.

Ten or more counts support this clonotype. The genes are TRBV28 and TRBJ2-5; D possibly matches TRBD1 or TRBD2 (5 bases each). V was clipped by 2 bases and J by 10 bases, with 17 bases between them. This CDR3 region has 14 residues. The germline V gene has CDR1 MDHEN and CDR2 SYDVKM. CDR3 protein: CASSLIASSGGQYF. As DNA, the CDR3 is TGTGCCAGCAGTTTAATCGCCTCGAGTGGGGGCCAGTACTTC. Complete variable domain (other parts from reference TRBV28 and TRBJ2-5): DVKVTQSSRYLVKRTGEKVFLECVQDMDHENMFWYRQDPGLGLRLIYFSYDVKMKEKGDIPEGYSVSREKKERFSLILESASTNQTSMYLCASSLIASSGGQYFGPGTRLLVL.

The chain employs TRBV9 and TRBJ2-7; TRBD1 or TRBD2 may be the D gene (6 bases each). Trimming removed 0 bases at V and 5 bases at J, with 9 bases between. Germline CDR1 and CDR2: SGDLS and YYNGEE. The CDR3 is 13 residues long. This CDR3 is CASSVDREDEQYF. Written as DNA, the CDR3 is TGTGCCAGCAGCGTAGACAGGGAGGACGAGCAGTACTTC.

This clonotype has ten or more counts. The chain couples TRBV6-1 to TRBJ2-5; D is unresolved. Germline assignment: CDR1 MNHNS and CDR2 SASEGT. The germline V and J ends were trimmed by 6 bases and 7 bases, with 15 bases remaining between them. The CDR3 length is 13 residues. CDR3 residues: CASRPTHSVTQYF. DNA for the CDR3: TGTGCCAGCAGACCGACTCATTCCGTGACCCAGTACTTC.

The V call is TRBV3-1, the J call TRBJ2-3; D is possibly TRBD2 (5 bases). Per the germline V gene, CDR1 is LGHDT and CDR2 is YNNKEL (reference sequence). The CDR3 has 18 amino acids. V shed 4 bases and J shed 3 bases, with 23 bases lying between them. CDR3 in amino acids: CASSPRYPSGVGTDTQYF. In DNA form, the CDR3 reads TGTGCCAGCAGCCCTAGATATCCAAGCGGAGTTGGGACAGATACGCAGTATTTT.

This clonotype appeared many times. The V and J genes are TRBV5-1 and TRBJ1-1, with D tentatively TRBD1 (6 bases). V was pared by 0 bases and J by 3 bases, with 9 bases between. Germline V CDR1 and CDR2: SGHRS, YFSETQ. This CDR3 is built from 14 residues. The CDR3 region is CASSLADSYTEAFF. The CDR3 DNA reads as TGCGCCAGCAGCTTGGCGGACAGTTACACTGAAGCTTTCTTT.

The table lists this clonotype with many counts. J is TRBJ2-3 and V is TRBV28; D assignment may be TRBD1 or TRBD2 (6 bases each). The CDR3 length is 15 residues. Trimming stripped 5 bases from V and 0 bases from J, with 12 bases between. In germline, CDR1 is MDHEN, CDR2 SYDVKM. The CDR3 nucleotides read TGTGCCAGCAGTAAAGGGGGGCCCAGCACAGATACGCAGTATTTT. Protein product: CASSKGGPSTDTQYF.

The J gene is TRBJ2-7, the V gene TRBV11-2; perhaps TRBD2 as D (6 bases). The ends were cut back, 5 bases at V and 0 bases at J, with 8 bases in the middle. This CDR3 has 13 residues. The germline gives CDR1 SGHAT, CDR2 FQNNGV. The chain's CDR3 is CASSASDSYEQYF. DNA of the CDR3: TGTGCCAGCAGCGCTAGCGACTCCTACGAGCAGTACTTC.

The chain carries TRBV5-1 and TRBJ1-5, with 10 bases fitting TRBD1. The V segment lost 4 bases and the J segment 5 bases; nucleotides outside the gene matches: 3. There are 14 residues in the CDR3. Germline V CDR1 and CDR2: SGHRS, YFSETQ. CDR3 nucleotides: TGCGCCAGCAGCCCAGGGACAGGGGATCAGCCCCAGCATTTT. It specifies CASSPGTGDQPQHF.

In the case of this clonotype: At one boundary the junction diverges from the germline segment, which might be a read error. The CDR3 DNA reads TGTACCAGCAGTGGGACAGCTTCCTACGAGCAGTACTTC. Encoded protein: CTSSGTASYEQYF. The chain is built from TRBV28 and TRBJ2-7, with 7 nucleotides matching TRBD1. Per germline, CDR1 MDHEN and CDR2 SYDVKM. The CDR3 spans 13 residues. Combining the CDR3 with reference TRBV28 and TRBJ2-7 gives the whole variable domain DVKVTQSSRYLVKRTGEKVFLECVQDMDHENMFWYRQDPGLGLRLIYFSYDVKMKEKGDIPEGYSVSREKKERFSLILESASTNQTSMYLCTSSGTASYEQYFGPGTRLTVT.

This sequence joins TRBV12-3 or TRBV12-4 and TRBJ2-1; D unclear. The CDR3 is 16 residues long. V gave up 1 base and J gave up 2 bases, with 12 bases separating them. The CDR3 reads CASSLELRAPYNEQFF. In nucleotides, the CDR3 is TGTGCCAGCAGTTTAGAACTCCGGGCCCCCTACAATGAGCAGTTCTTC.

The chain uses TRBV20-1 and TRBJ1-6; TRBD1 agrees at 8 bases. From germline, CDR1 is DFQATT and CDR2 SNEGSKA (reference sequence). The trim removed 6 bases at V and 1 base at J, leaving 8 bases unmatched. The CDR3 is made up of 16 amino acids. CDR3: CSAKSTGGSYNSPLHF. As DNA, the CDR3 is TGCAGTGCAAAATCCACAGGGGGTTCCTATAATTCACCCCTCCACTTT.

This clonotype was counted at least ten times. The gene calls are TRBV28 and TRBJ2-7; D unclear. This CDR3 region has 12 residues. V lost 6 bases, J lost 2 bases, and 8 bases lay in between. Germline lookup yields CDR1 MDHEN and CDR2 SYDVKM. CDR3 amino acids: CASSYYTYEQYF. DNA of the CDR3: TGTGCCAGCAGCTATTACACCTACGAGCAGTACTTC.

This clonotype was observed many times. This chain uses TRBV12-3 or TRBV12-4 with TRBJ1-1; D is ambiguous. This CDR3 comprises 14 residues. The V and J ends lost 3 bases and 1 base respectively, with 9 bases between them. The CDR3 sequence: CASSFRAQNTEAFF. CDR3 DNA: TGTGCCAGCAGTTTTAGGGCCCAGAACACTGAAGCTTTCTTT.